One and the same sample provided the 12 T cell receptor beta chains below, sequenced in a study of blood T cell repertoires in COVID-19. Some clones are missing from TCRdb's copy, which holds only in-frame ones; the method was immunoSEQ multiplex PCR. The sample has roughly 240,000 clones; 65% to 90% are singletons. The material sequenced was peripheral blood. The receptors come from a man aged 45-65 years with COVID-19, enrolled during active disease.

This rearrangement joins TRBV19 to TRBJ2-7; D uncertain. Germline V CDR1 and CDR2: LNHDA, SQIVND (reference sequence). V lost 3 bases and J 0 bases, leaving 6 bases between the germline ends. The CDR3 has 13 residues. CDR3 residues: CASSISPSYEQYF. Here the CDR3 DNA reads TGTGCCAGTAGTATTTCTCCCTCCTACGAGCAGTACTTC.

The chain carries TRBV7-3 and TRBJ2-1; 10 bases match TRBD2. Germline V gives CDR1 SGHTA, CDR2 FQGTGA. V lost 5 bases and J lost 7; bases outside the gene matches: 8. There are 15 residues in the CDR3. The CDR3 DNA is TGTGCCAGCAGCCTCAGCGGGGGGGCCGGGAATGAGCAGTTCTTC. It codes for CASSLSGGAGNEQFF.

The rearrangement joins TRBV6-6 to TRBJ2-3; no clear D gene. CDR1 is MNHNY, CDR2 SVGAGI, per germline (reference sequence). The CDR3 runs to 14 residues. V lost 6 bases and J 1 base, leaving 11 bases between the germline ends. CDR3 region: CASRPSAGTDTQYF. CDR3 nucleotide sequence: TGTGCCAGCAGGCCCTCCGCAGGCACAGATACGCAGTATTTT.

The chain recombines TRBV10-3 with TRBJ1-2, with 9 bases identical to TRBD1. Trimming took 8 bases from V and 4 from J; bases not matched to a gene: 11. The CDR3 consists of 15 residues. Germline V gives CDR1 ENHRY, CDR2 SYGVKD. Here the CDR3 reads CAIADRQGVSYGYTF. In DNA, the CDR3 is TGTGCCATCGCGGATCGACAGGGGGTAAGCTATGGCTACACCTTC.

The chain recombines TRBV6-2 or TRBV6-3 with TRBJ2-3; D is possibly TRBD2 (5 bases). Germline V gene sequence: CDR1 MNHEY, CDR2 SVGEGT. The CDR3 sequence is 13 residues long. V was pared by 2 bases and J by 15 bases, with 18 bases between. The CDR3 DNA reads TGTGCCAGCAGTTACGAGACTATTAGATTCGTTTATTTT. It encodes CASSYETIRFVYF.

This rearrangement joins TRBV11-3 to TRBJ2-5; no firm D call. CDR1 and CDR2 from the germline V gene are SGHNT and YENEEA. The V and J ends lost 1 base and 1 base respectively, with 7 bases between them. The CDR3 covers 14 residues. CDR3 DNA sequence: TGTGCCAGCAGCTTAGGAGGCGGCCAAGAGACCCAGTACTTC. Protein: CASSLGGGQETQYF. Variable domain in full (rest from reference TRBV11-3 and TRBJ2-5): EAGVVQSPRYKIIEKKQPVAFWCNPISGHNTLYWYLQNLGQGPELLIRYENEEAVDDSQLPKDRFSAERLKGVDSTLKIQPAELGDSAVYLCASSLGGGQETQYFGPGTRLLVL.

V usage is TRBV30 and J usage is TRBJ1-2, with D maybe TRBD1 (5 bases). Trimming shortened V by 0 bases and J by 6 bases, and 11 bases separated the two germline ends. CDR1 and CDR2 from the germline V gene are GTSNPN and SVGIG (reference sequence). The length of the CDR3 is 13 residues. This CDR3 is CAWSVIRGNGYTF. For the CDR3, the DNA is TGTGCCTGGAGTGTAATAAGGGGCAATGGCTACACCTTC.

This chain uses TRBV5-1 with TRBJ2-1, with 9 bases lining up with TRBD2. This CDR3 has 16 amino acids. Germline V gene sequence: CDR1 SGHRS, CDR2 YFSETQ. V shed 4 bases and J 0 bases; nucleotides not matched to a gene: 5. CDR3 DNA sequence: TGCGCCAGCAGCGCTGCGGGGGGGCGCTCCTACAATGAGCAGTTCTTC. This sequence encodes CASSAAGGRSYNEQFF. The full variable domain, completed using reference TRBV5-1 and TRBJ2-1, is KAGVTQTPRYLIKTRGQQVTLSCSPISGHRSVSWYQQTPGQGLQFLFEYFSETQRNKGNFPGRFSGRQFSNSRSEMNVSTLELGDSALYLCASSAAGGRSYNEQFFGPGTRLTVL.

This clone was recorded once. The V call is TRBV13, the J call TRBJ2-1; a possible D gene is TRBD2 (5 bases). Trimming shortened V by 2 bases and J by 2 bases, and 10 bases separated the two germline ends. Germline V lookup: CDR1 PRHDT, CDR2 FYEKMQ (reference sequence). This CDR3 contains 15 residues. In DNA, the CDR3 is TGTGCCAGCAGCTTACAACGGAGGACCTACAATGAGCAGTTCTTC. Residues: CASSLQRRTYNEQFF.

The rearrangement uses TRBV6-5 and TRBJ2-1; D possibly corresponds to TRBD2 (8 bases). CDR1 and CDR2 (germline): MNHEY, SVGAGI. The CDR3 totals 15 residues. V was trimmed by 7 bases and J by 10 bases, leaving 23 bases between them. In nucleotides, the CDR3 is TGTGCCAGCAACCGGGGACAGCGGACTAGCAACGAGCAGTTCTTC. Protein product: CASNRGQRTSNEQFF.

This chain joins TRBV3-1 (or the pseudogene TRBV3-2) and TRBJ1-5, with D unclear. Per the germline V gene, CDR1 is LGHDT and CDR2 is YNNKEL (reference sequence). CDR3 length: 14 amino acids. V dropped 0 bases and J dropped 6 bases, with 9 bases sitting between them. CDR3 region: CASSQDRWSQPQHF. In DNA, the CDR3 is TGTGCCAGCAGCCAAGACCGGTGGAGTCAGCCCCAGCATTTT.

The chain recombines TRBV27 with TRBJ2-5; weak D call: TRBD1 (6 bases). The CDR3 runs 14 residues. V was cut by 5 bases and J by 2 bases, with 12 bases left in between. Germline-derived CDR1 and CDR2 are MNHEY and SMNVEV (reference sequence). The CDR3 spells CASSEWGLQETQYF. DNA for the CDR3: TGTGCCAGCAGTGAGTGGGGGCTGCAAGAGACCCAGTACTTC.